The source of this TCR beta chain is a study of T cells expressing NK-cell markers. Study background: Obtained from sorted CD3+CD56+NKG2C+, CD3+CD56+NKG2C- and CD3+CD56-NKG2C+ T cells were the TCR beta repertoires. One of the eight sequenced donors was seronegative, whereas the other seven were HCMV-seropositive.

The CDR3 totals 15 residues. CDR1 SGHNT and CDR2 YYREEE come from the germline V gene (reference sequence). General observations from the study: Questions lingered over whether expanded NKG2C+ T cell clones were HCMV-specific. Leadership of the CD3+CD56-NKG2C+ fraction also belonged to these clonotypes in several donors.

Comments on this clonotype: Its target is not known.

TCRdb reprocessed the 5' RACE reads; each CDR3 protein has one entry and no DNA is given. The ten most abundant clones cover around 21% of a sample with about 170,000 distinct CDR3 sequences. The clonotype comes from a man aged 18-75 years in good health. The chain recombines TRBV5-4 with TRBJ2-3. Source material: blood T cells: a sorted CD56 or NKG2C T cell subset, CD4+ or CD8+ T cells, or bulk PBMC T cells (not recorded which). The CDR3 region is CASSLGGLASDTQYF. The full variable domain, its missing parts supplied by reference TRBV5-4 and TRBJ2-3, is ETGVTQSPTHLIKTRGQQVTLRCSSQSGHNTVSWYQQALGQGPQFIFQYYREEENGRGNFPPRFSGLQFPNYSSELNVNALELDDSALYLCASSLGGLASDTQYFGPGTRLTVL.